The 15 T cell receptor beta chains given below trace back to one sample, sequenced in a study of cytomegalovirus exposure and HLA in healthy donors. Both 60 Vbeta primers and 13 Jbeta primers went into the PCR. Some clones are missing from TCRdb's copy, which holds only in-frame ones; the method was immunoSEQ multiplex PCR. The top ten hold about 1.2% of the sample, which has around 89,000 clones, over 75% seen once. The sequenced sample consisted of PBMCs. Every receptor here comes from a girl aged 2 to 10 in good health and CMV-seropositive.

The V and J genes are TRBV6-1 and TRBJ2-7; a possible D gene is TRBD1 (5 bases). V lost 3 bases, J lost 6 bases, and 15 bases lay in between. This CDR3 region has 14 residues. CDR1 and CDR2 from the germline V gene are MNHNS and SASEGT. This CDR3 is CASSDPGHQSEQYF. CDR3 DNA sequence: TGTGCCAGCAGTGACCCTGGACATCAGAGCGAGCAGTACTTC.

The rearrangement uses TRBV4-1 and TRBJ2-1; the D gene is possibly TRBD2 (6 bases). In germline, CDR1 is MGHRA, CDR2 YSYEKL. The V end was cut by 0 bases, the J end by 2 bases, with 11 bases between. The CDR3 extends over 16 amino acids. CDR3: CASSQDRGDTYNEQFF. In nucleotides, the CDR3 is TGCGCCAGCAGCCAAGATCGCGGGGATACCTACAATGAGCAGTTCTTC.

This chain's CDR3 is CASSYEEIYGYTF. Written as DNA, the CDR3 is TGTGCCAGCAGTTACGAGGAGATCTATGGCTACACCTTC. The chain is built from TRBV6-6 and TRBJ1-2, with D unresolved. CDR1 MNHNY and CDR2 SVGAGI come from the germline V gene (reference sequence). The CDR3 totals 13 residues. Trimming pared 2 bases from V and 4 bases from J, leaving 8 bases between.

The CDR3 loop is CSAYTGGAADTQYF. The CDR3 DNA sequence: TGCAGCGCGTATACAGGGGGCGCGGCAGATACGCAGTATTTT. J is TRBJ2-3 and V is TRBV29-1; 9 nucleotides align to TRBD1. From germline, CDR1 is SQVTM and CDR2 ANQGSEA. CDR3 length: 14 residues. J lost 4 bases, V lost 7 bases, and 9 bases had no gene match.

This clone turned up a few times. The chain combines TRBV19 with TRBJ2-3, with a tentative D call TRBD2 (5 bases). The CDR3 runs 16 residues. V shed 5 bases and J shed 0 bases, with 15 bases lying between them. Per germline, CDR1 LNHDA and CDR2 SQIVND (reference sequence). Here the CDR3 reads CASSLLLGGSTDTQYF. The CDR3 DNA reads TGTGCCAGTAGTCTCCTCTTGGGCGGGAGCACAGATACGCAGTATTTT.

This clone occurred a few times. The CDR3 DNA reads as TGTGCCTGGACCAGGGGGACTAGCGGATCCTACGAGCAGTACTTC. It is translated as CAWTRGTSGSYEQYF. This chain joins TRBV30 and TRBJ2-7; 11 nucleotides line up with TRBD2. The CDR3 extends over 15 amino acids. The germline V gene encodes CDR1 GTSNPN and CDR2 SVGIG (reference sequence). V lost 4 bases and J lost 1; bases outside the gene matches: 6.

V usage is TRBV21-1 and J usage is TRBJ1-1; the D call in the table, TRBD1, was not verified against the DNA. TRBV21-1 is an annotated pseudogene. This CDR3 has 16 amino acids. Here the CDR3 reads CASSLGDSYMNTEAFF. DNA for the CDR3: TGTGCCAGCAGCCTAGGGGACAGTTACATGAACACTGAAGCTTTCTTT.

The chain recombines TRBV5-3 with TRBJ2-7, with 8 bases fitting TRBD1. TRBV5-3 is placed among ORFs of uncertain function. CDR3 length: 15 residues. The V segment lost 10 bases and the J segment 2 bases; nucleotides outside the gene matches: 14. Here the CDR3 reads CACWWGGTGPYEQYF. For the CDR3, the DNA is TGTGCCTGCTGGTGGGGTGGGACAGGCCCCTACGAGCAGTACTTC.

CDR3 loop: CASSLDRTSGRNEQYF. CDR3 coding DNA: TGTGCCAGCAGTTTGGATCGGACTAGCGGGAGAAACGAGCAGTACTTC. This chain joins TRBV27 and TRBJ2-7; 13 nucleotides match TRBD2. Germline lookup yields CDR1 MNHEY and CDR2 SMNVEV (reference sequence). With 3 bases clipped from V and 5 bases from J, the junction kept 7 bases outside the gene matches. CDR3 size: 16 residues.

A few counts support this clone. The V call is TRBV5-4, the J call TRBJ2-1; 12 positions match TRBD2. The ends lost 0 bases at V and 7 bases at J; junction bases unmatched: 5. The CDR3 runs to 16 residues. Per the germline V gene, CDR1 is SGHNT and CDR2 is YYREEE (reference sequence). The CDR3 region is CASSLVLTSGSNEQFF. The CDR3 DNA sequence: TGTGCCAGCAGCTTGGTGCTGACTAGCGGGAGTAATGAGCAGTTCTTC.

The J gene is TRBJ2-3, the V gene TRBV6-1; 10 nucleotides agree with TRBD2. Germline CDR1 is MNHNS and CDR2 is SASEGT. The CDR3 length is 19 residues. With 1 base clipped from V and 1 base from J, the junction kept 11 bases outside the gene matches. This chain's CDR3 is CASSEEGRLAGAGTDTQYF. For the CDR3, the DNA is TGTGCCAGCAGTGAAGAAGGGCGGCTAGCGGGAGCGGGCACAGATACGCAGTATTTT.

V is TRBV7-2 and J is TRBJ1-1; no clear D. Germline V lookup: CDR1 SGHTA, CDR2 FQGNSA. The CDR3 is made up of 15 amino acids. Trimming removed 1 base from V and 0 bases from J, with 9 bases in between. Here the CDR3 DNA reads TGTGCCAGCAGCTTAGGTGGCGGTGTGAACACTGAAGCTTTCTTT. It encodes CASSLGGGVNTEAFF.

This chain links TRBV21-1 with TRBJ1-5. TRBV21-1 is deemed a pseudogene. This CDR3 contains 14 residues. CDR3 in DNA: TGTGCCAGCAGCAACTGCCCGGGGAGGCAGCCCCAGCATTTT. Protein product: CASSNCPGRQPQHF.

This clone was observed a handful of times. J is TRBJ2-1 and V is TRBV5-5; TRBD2 might be the D (6 bases). V was cut by 7 bases and J by 3 bases, with 17 bases left in between. The CDR3 contains 15 residues. In germline, CDR1 is SGHKS, CDR2 YYEKEE (reference sequence). In DNA, the CDR3 is TGTGCCAGCGATGGAGGGGCCCTCGGCTACAATGAGCAGTTCTTC. It translates to CASDGGALGYNEQFF.

The gene calls are TRBV28 and TRBJ1-2, with D hard to call. The CDR3 has 12 residues. V was shortened by 2 bases and J by 10 bases, with 11 bases between the two germline ends. Looked up from germline, CDR1 is MDHEN and CDR2 is SYDVKM. The DNA of the CDR3 is TGTGCCAGCAGTTTAGGTACCGGGGACTACACCTTC. Residues: CASSLGTGDYTF.